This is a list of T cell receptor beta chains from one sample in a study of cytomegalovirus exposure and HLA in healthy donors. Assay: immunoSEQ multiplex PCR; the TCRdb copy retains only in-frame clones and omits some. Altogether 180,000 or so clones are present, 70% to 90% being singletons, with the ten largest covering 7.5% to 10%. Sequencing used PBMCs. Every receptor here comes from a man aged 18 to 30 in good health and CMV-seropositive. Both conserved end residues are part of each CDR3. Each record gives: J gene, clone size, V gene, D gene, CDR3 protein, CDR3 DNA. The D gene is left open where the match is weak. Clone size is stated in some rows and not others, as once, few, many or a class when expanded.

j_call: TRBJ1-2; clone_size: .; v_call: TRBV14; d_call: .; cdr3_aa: CASSLQVNYGYTF; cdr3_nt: TGTGCCAGCAGCCTACAGGTTAACTATGGCTACACCTTC
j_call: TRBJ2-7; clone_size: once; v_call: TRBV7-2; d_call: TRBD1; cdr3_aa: CASSLDRGYEQYF; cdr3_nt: TGTGCCAGCAGCTTAGACAGGGGTTACGAGCAGTACTTC
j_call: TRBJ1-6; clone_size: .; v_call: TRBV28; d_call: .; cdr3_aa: CASSLDSLNSPLHF; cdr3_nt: TGTGCCAGCAGTCTAGACAGTCTCAATTCACCCCTCCACTTT
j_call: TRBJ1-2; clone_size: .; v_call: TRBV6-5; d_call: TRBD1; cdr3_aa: CASGRQGAGGYTF; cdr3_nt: TGTGCCAGCGGCCGACAGGGGGCGGGTGGCTACACCTTC
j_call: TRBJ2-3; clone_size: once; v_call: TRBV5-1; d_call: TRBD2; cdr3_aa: CASSPSTSGGDTQYF; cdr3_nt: TGCGCCAGCAGCCCGTCGACTAGCGGGGGCGATACGCAGTATTTT
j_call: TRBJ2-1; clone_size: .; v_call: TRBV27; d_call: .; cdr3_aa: CASSSRGYNEQFF; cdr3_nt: TGTGCCAGCTCCTCGCGGGGCTACAATGAGCAGTTCTTC
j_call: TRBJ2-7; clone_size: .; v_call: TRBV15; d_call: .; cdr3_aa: CATSRGYSYEQYF; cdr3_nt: TGTGCCACCAGCAGAGGGTACAGCTACGAGCAGTACTTC
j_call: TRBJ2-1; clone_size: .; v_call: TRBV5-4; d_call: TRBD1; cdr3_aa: CASSRTGNDEQFF; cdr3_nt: TGTGCCAGCTCACGGACAGGGAACGATGAGCAGTTCTTC
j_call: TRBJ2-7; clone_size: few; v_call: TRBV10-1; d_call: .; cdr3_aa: CASSDLAPGEQYF; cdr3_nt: TGCGCCAGCAGTGATTTGGCCCCCGGGGAGCAGTACTTC
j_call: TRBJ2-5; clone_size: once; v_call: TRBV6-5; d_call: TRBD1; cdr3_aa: CASSYGTGVLGETQYF; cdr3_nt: TGTGCCAGCAGTTATGGGACAGGGGTCTTAGGGGAGACCCAGTACTTC
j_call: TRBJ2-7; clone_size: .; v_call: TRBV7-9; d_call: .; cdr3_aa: CASSQDSYEQYF; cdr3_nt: TGTGCCAGCAGCCAGGACAGCTACGAGCAGTACTTC
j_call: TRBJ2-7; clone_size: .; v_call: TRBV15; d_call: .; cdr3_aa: CATSKALGYEQYF; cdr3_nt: TGTGCCACCAGCAAAGCCCTAGGTTACGAGCAGTACTTC
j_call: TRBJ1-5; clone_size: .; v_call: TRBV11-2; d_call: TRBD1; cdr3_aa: CASSLGTGWNQPQHF; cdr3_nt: TGTGCCAGCAGCTTAGGGACAGGGTGGAATCAGCCCCAGCATTTT
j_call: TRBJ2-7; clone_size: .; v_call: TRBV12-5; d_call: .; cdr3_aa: CASLAQGPGYEQYF; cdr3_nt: TGTGCTAGTCTTGCCCAGGGCCCTGGGTACGAGCAGTACTTC
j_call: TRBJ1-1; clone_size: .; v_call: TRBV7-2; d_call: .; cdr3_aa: CASSLDRAFEAFF; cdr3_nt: TGTGCCAGCAGCTTAGACAGGGCGTTTGAAGCTTTCTTT
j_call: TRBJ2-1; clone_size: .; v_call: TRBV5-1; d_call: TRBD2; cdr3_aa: CASSLWAGGANEQFF; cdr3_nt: TGCGCCAGCAGCTTGTGGGCGGGGGGGGCCAATGAGCAGTTCTTC
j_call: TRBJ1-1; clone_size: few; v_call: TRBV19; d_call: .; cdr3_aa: CASSSGETEAFF; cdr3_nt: TGTGCCAGTTCTTCAGGGGAGACTGAAGCTTTCTTT
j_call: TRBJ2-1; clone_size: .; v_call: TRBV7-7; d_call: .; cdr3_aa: CASSLARGQIYEQFF; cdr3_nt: TGTGCCAGCAGCTTAGCGCGAGGACAGATATATGAGCAGTTCTTC
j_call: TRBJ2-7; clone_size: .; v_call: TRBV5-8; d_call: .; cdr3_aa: CASSLIAAGEQYF; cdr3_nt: TGTGCCAGCAGCTTGATAGCGGCGGGCGAGCAGTACTTC
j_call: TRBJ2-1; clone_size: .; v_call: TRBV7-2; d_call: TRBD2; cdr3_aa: CASSLGGTSGGNEQFF; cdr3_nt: TGTGCCAGCAGCTTAGGGGGGACTAGCGGGGGGAATGAGCAGTTCTTC
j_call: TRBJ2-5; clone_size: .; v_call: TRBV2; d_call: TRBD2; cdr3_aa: CASSDPIAGRGETQYF; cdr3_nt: TGTGCCAGCAGTGACCCGATAGCGGGGCGGGGGGAGACCCAGTACTTC
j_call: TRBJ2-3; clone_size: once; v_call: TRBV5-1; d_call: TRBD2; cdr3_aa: CASSLALAGEGDTQYF; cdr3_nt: TGCGCCAGCAGCTTGGCACTAGCGGGGGAGGGCGATACGCAGTATTTT
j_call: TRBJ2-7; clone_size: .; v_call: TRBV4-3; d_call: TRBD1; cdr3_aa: CASSQVVSRDRTQYF; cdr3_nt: TGCGCCAGCAGCCAAGTAGTATCCCGGGACAGAACTCAGTACTTC
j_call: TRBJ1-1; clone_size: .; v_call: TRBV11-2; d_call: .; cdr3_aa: CASSLVRAPNTEAFF; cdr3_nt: TGTGCCAGCAGCTTAGTGAGGGCCCCGAACACTGAAGCTTTCTTT
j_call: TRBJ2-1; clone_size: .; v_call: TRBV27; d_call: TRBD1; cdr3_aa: CASSPGQGLVNEQFF; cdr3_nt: TGTGCCAGCAGTCCCGGACAGGGCCTGGTCAATGAGCAGTTCTTC
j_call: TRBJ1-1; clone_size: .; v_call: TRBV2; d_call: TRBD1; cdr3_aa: CASSWDRVMEATEAFF; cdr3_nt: TGTGCCAGCAGCTGGGACAGAGTGATGGAGGCTACTGAAGCTTTCTTT
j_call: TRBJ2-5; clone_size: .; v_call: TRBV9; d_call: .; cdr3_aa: CASSVLGVSQETQYF; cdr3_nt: TGTGCCAGCAGCGTCCTCGGGGTGTCCCAAGAGACCCAGTACTTC